This paragraph reports one T cell receptor (beta chain). Its antigen is as yet unknown. Researchers report immunoSEQ v3.0 was run at survey level. The protocol was immunoSEQ multiplex PCR, while the TCRdb copy is restricted to in-frame clones and leaves out a portion. The data show around 35,000 clones, 97% seen once. This sample was included in a study of long-term antiretroviral therapy in people with HIV. Study-level results: Controls had broader CDR3 length ranges than HIV repertoires did. The clones with expansion before ART were dominant in the repertoire at all time points.

Germline assignment: CDR1 SGHNT and CDR2 YYREEE (reference sequence). CDR3 length: 14 residues. V gave up 4 bases and J gave up 7 bases, with 14 bases separating them. Every donor had one or more pre-ART and two or more post-ART PBMC samples. Samples held about 0.9-10 million cryopreserved PBMC, and DNA extraction followed. The rearrangement links TRBV5-4 to TRBJ2-2; the D gene is possibly TRBD1 (5 bases). The sequence derives from a man aged 30 to 45 with HIV. The specimen was unsorted PBMCs, collected 6.9 years after starting antiretroviral therapy. CDR3 in amino acids: CASSADSTGGELFF. CDR3 bases: TGTGCCAGCAGCGCCGACAGCACGGGCGGGGAGCTGTTTTTT.